Following are 16 T cell receptor beta chains from one sample sequenced in a study of tumor-infiltrating lymphocytes in localized non-small cell lung cancer. Assay used: immunoSEQ multiplex PCR; TCRdb lists only in-frame clones, some missing. This table holds approximately 12,000 clones, 79% found once. The sample was lung tumor tissue. These receptors originate from a human donor with non-small cell lung cancer.

The genes are TRBV28 and TRBJ1-5; D is unresolved. CDR1 MDHEN and CDR2 SYDVKM come from the germline V gene. Trimming stripped 5 bases from V and 6 bases from J, with 8 bases between. This CDR3 contains 12 residues. As DNA, the CDR3 is TGTGCCAGCAGTCTCCTCGGTCAGCCCCAGCATTTT. It is translated as CASSLLGQPQHF.

V is TRBV19 and J is TRBJ2-7, with TRBD1 matching 9 bases. Germline V gene data show CDR1 as LNHDA and CDR2 as SQIVND (reference sequence). After removal of 6 bases from V and 5 bases from J, the junction contained 11 bases not matched to a gene. The CDR3 is made up of 15 amino acids. The CDR3 region is CASRSTGTGLNEQYF. Here the CDR3 DNA reads TGTGCCAGTAGGAGTACCGGGACAGGGCTCAACGAGCAGTACTTC.

This rearrangement joins TRBV7-2 to TRBJ1-2; TRBD1 matches at 9 bases. V dropped 1 base and J dropped 4; count of bases not matched to a gene: 7. CDR1 and CDR2 (germline): SGHTA, FQGNSA. The CDR3 has 16 residues. CDR3 sequence reads: CASSLVETGGGYGYTF. The CDR3 coding sequence is TGTGCCAGCAGCTTAGTGGAGACAGGGGGTGGCTATGGCTACACCTTC.

V usage is TRBV2 and J usage is TRBJ1-2; tentatively, D is TRBD1 (6 bases). V shed 9 bases and J shed 3 bases, with 14 bases lying between them. The germline V gene has CDR1 SNHLY and CDR2 FYNNEI. The CDR3 is 13 amino acids. The CDR3 sequence: CASRGGGHYGYTF. The CDR3 bases are TGTGCCAGTCGAGGGGGGGGACACTATGGCTACACCTTC.

The gene calls are TRBV7-9 and TRBJ2-1; D remains unclear. The CDR3 has 14 residues. The V gene's germline CDR1 is SEHNR and CDR2 FQNEAQ (reference sequence). V shed 2 bases and J shed 4 bases, with 9 bases lying between them. CDR3 nucleotides: TGTGCCAGCAGCTTAACAGAAGCTTACAATGAGCAGTTCTTC. It specifies CASSLTEAYNEQFF.

The V gene is TRBV7-9, the J gene TRBJ2-3, with D tentatively TRBD2 (6 bases). Trimming took off 4 bases at V and 5 bases at J, with 7 bases between the two ends. Germline values: CDR1 SEHNR, CDR2 FQNEAQ (reference sequence). The CDR3 is 12 residues long. Here the CDR3 reads CASSSEGDTQYF. Written as DNA, the CDR3 is TGTGCCAGCAGCTCGGAGGGAGATACGCAGTATTTT. Variable domain in full (rest from reference TRBV7-9 and TRBJ2-3): DTGVSQNPRHKITKRGQNVTFRCDPISEHNRLYWYRQTLGQGPEFLTYFQNEAQLEKSRLLSDRFSAERPKGSFSTLEIQRTEQGDSAMYLCASSSEGDTQYFGPGTRLTVL.

The J gene is TRBJ2-7, the V gene TRBV14; 9 positions match TRBD2. V dropped 1 base and J dropped 6; count of bases not matched to a gene: 4. Germline loops: CDR1 SGHDN, CDR2 FVKESK. CDR3 length: 14 amino acids. DNA of the CDR3: TGTGCCAGCAGCCAAGGCGGGGGGGCCGTCGAGCAGTACTTC. The encoded protein is CASSQGGGAVEQYF.

The gene calls are TRBV5-5 and TRBJ1-1; weak D call: TRBD1 (6 bases). The CDR3 covers 14 residues. Looked up from germline, CDR1 is SGHKS and CDR2 is YYEKEE (reference sequence). V dropped 2 bases and J dropped 3 bases, with 11 bases sitting between them. CDR3 DNA sequence: TGTGCCAGCAGCTTACAGGGTACGGACACTGAAGCTTTCTTT. It yields the protein CASSLQGTDTEAFF. Full variable domain (missing parts from reference TRBV5-5 and TRBJ1-1): DAGVTQSPTHLIKTRGQQVTLRCSPISGHKSVSWYQQVLGQGPQFIFQYYEKEERGRGNFPDRFSARQFPNYSSELNVNALLLGDSALYLCASSLQGTDTEAFFGQGTRLTVV.

The chain links TRBV5-5 to TRBJ1-6; possibly TRBD1 for D (5 bases). CDR3 size: 13 residues. Germline loops: CDR1 SGHKS, CDR2 YYEKEE (reference sequence). Between the trimmed V and J ends, which lost 5 bases and 10 bases, there was a span of 13 bases. The CDR3 region is CASRWQGWSPLHF. In DNA, the CDR3 is TGTGCCAGCAGGTGGCAGGGCTGGTCACCCCTCCACTTT.

This clone was seen a handful of times. This chain joins TRBV19 and TRBJ2-6; 7 nucleotides agree with TRBD1. The CDR3 spans 15 residues. Germline CDR1 reads LNHDA; CDR2 reads SQIVND (reference sequence). V was pared by 6 bases and J by 0 bases, with 2 bases of the junction left unmatched. CDR3 sequence reads: CASSPGGSGANVLTF. The CDR3, as DNA: TGTGCCAGTAGCCCAGGGGGCTCTGGGGCCAACGTCCTGACTTTC.

This sequence joins TRBV27 and TRBJ1-2, with 8 nucleotides matching TRBD1. Germline CDR1 and CDR2: MNHEY and SMNVEV (reference sequence). The V gene end was trimmed by 3 bases and the J gene end by 3 bases; junction bases not matched to a gene: 3. This CDR3 comprises 14 residues. DNA for the CDR3: TGTGCCAGCAGTTTCAGGGGGCGCGACTATGGCTACACCTTC. It is translated as CASSFRGRDYGYTF.

In this sample, this clone is medium-sized. The rearrangement uses TRBV7-2 and TRBJ1-1; no definite D call. The CDR3 runs to 13 residues. CDR1 and CDR2 (germline): SGHTA, FQGNSA. The V and J ends lost 0 bases and 6 bases respectively, with 8 bases between them. The CDR3 DNA reads TGTGCCAGCAGCTTAGCAAGGCAGTCTGAAGCTTTCTTT. This codes for CASSLARQSEAFF.

Only one count was recorded for this clone. The rearrangement joins TRBV11-2 to TRBJ2-3; 10 nucleotides align to TRBD2. This CDR3 has 13 residues. Germline values: CDR1 SGHAT, CDR2 FQNNGV. Trimming took 6 bases from V and 6 from J; bases not matched to a gene: 3. The CDR3, as DNA: TGTGCCAGCAGGTTGACTAGCGGGGATACGCAGTATTTT. Residues: CASRLTSGDTQYF.

The genes are TRBV4-3 and TRBJ1-2; 8 nucleotides align to TRBD1. CDR3 length equals 19 residues. V was pared by 4 bases and J by 1 base, with 17 bases of the junction left unmatched. Germline-derived CDR1 and CDR2 are LGHNA and YSLEER. CDR3 nucleotide sequence: TGCGCCAGCAGCCGGACAGGTCCGGGACAGGCTTCCTTTAACTATGGCTACACCTTC. Its translation is CASSRTGPGQASFNYGYTF.

The count of this clone is one. This sequence joins TRBV7-2 and TRBJ1-6; 7 nucleotides align to TRBD1. V trimming: 5 bases; J trimming: 7 bases; junction bases outside the gene matches: 17. The CDR3 loop spans 18 amino acids. CDR1 and CDR2 (germline): SGHTA, FQGNSA. CDR3 loop: CASSPSQNFDRVNSPLHF. In DNA, the CDR3 is TGTGCCAGCAGCCCGAGCCAGAACTTCGACAGGGTCAATTCACCCCTCCACTTT.

The chain uses TRBV5-8 and TRBJ1-5; 8 nucleotides align to TRBD1. Trimming cost V 4 bases and J 2 bases; bases outside gene matches: 8. CDR1 is SGHTS and CDR2 is YDEGEE in the germline V gene. The CDR3 extends over 16 amino acids. CDR3 in amino acids: CASSIGQGPRNQPQHF. The CDR3 DNA sequence: TGTGCCAGCAGCATCGGACAGGGTCCCCGCAATCAGCCCCAGCATTTT.